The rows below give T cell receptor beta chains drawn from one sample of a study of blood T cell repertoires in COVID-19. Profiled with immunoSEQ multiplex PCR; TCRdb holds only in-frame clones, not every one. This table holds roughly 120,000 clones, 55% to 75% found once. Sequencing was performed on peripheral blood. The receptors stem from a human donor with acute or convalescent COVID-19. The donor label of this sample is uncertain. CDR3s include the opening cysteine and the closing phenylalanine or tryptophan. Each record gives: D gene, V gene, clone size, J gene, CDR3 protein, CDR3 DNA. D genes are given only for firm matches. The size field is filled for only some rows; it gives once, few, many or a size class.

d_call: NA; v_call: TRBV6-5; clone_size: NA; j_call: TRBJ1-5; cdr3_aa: CASRLDSSNQPQHF; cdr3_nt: TGTGCCAGCAGACTGGACAGCAGCAATCAGCCCCAGCATTTT
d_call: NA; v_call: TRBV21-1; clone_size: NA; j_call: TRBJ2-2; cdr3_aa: CASSKGGQGGTGELFF; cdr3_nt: TGTGCCAGCAGCAAAGGGGGACAGGGGGGAACCGGGGAGCTGTTTTTT
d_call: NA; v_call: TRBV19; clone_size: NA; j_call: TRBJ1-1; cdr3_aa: CASSISGNHVNTEAFF; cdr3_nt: TGTGCCAGTAGTATCTCGGGAAACCACGTGAACACTGAAGCTTTCTTT
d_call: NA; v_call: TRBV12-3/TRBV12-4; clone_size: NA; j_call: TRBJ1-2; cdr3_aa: CASSLDRYGYTF; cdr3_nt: TGTGCCAGCAGTTTAGATCGCTATGGCTACACCTTC
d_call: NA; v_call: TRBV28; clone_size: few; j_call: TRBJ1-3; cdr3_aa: CASRHQGRGNTIYF; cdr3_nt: TGTGCCAGCAGACATCAGGGGCGCGGAAACACCATATATTTT
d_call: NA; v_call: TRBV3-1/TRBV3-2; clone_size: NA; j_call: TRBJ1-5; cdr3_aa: CASSPNWADQPQHF; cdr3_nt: TGTGCCAGCAGCCCGAATTGGGCTGATCAGCCCCAGCATTTT
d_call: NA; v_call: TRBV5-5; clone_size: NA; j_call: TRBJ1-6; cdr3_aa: CASSLAGFITSPLHF; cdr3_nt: TGTGCCAGCAGCTTGGCAGGGTTCATAACCTCACCCCTCCACTTT
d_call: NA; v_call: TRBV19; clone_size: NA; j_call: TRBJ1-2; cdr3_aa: CASSPPPTFSNYGYTF; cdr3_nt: TGTGCCAGTAGTCCCCCCCCGACATTCTCTAACTATGGCTACACCTTC
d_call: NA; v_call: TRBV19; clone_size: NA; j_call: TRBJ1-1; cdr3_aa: CASSTPLPWTATEAFF; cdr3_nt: TGTGCCAGTAGCACCCCACTACCGTGGACAGCCACTGAAGCTTTCTTT
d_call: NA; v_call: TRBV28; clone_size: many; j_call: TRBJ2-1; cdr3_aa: CASTSGLEQFF; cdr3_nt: TGTGCCAGCACCTCTGGGCTTGAGCAGTTCTTC
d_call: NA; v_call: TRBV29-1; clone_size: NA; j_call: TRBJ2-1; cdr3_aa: CSVEAGGSSAYNEQFF; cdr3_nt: TGCAGCGTTGAAGCGGGGGGCTCCAGTGCCTACAATGAGCAGTTCTTC
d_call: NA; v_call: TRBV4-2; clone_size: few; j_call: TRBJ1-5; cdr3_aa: CASSQVQGTYSNQPQHF; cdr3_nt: TGTGCCAGCAGCCAGGTACAGGGAACCTATAGCAATCAGCCCCAGCATTTT
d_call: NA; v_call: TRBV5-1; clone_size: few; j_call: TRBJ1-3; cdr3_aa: CASSHEPVSGNTIYF; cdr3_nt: TGCGCCAGCAGCCACGAACCGGTCTCTGGAAACACCATATATTTT
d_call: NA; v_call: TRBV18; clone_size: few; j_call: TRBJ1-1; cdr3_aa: CASRFRGDTEAFF; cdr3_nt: TGTGCCAGCCGCTTCAGGGGAGACACTGAAGCTTTCTTT
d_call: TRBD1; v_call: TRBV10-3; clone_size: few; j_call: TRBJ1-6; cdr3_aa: CAISPGTDASLHF; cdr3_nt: TGTGCCATCAGCCCCGGGACAGACGCATCTCTCCACTTT
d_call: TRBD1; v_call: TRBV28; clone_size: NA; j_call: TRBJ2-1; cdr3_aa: CASSSYRPRQGRALNEQFF; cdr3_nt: TGTGCCAGCAGTTCCTACCGACCTCGACAGGGTCGGGCCCTCAATGAGCAGTTCTTC
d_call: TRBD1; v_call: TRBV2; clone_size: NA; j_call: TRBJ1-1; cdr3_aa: CASRSQGQGNTEAFF; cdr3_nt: TGTGCCAGCAGATCTCAGGGACAGGGCAACACTGAAGCTTTCTTT
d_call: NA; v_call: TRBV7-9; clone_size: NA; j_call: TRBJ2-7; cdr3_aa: CASMDGNLGREQYF; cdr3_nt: TGTGCCAGCATGGACGGAAATCTAGGGAGGGAGCAGTACTTC
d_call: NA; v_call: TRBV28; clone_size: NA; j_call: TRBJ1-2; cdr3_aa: CASSWAGTGANYGYTF; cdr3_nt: TGTGCCAGCAGTTGGGCGGGGACGGGAGCTAACTATGGCTACACCTTC
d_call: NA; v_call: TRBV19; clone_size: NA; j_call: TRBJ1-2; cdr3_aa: CADTERGAHNYGYTF; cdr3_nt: TGTGCCGATACTGAGCGGGGGGCCCACAACTATGGCTACACCTTC
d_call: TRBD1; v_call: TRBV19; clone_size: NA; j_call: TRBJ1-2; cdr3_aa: CASRAGGYGYTF; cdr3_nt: TGTGCCAGTCGTGCAGGGGGCTATGGCTACACCTTC
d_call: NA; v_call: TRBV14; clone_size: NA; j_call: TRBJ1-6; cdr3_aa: CASSHLGRGGSPLHF; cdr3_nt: TGTGCCAGCAGCCACTTGGGTCGAGGGGGTTCACCCCTCCACTTT
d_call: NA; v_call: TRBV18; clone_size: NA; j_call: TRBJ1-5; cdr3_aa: CASSTGQDQPQHF; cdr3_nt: TGTGCCAGCTCTACAGGCCAGGATCAGCCCCAGCATTTT
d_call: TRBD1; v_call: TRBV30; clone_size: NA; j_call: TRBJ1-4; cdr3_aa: CAWGTGQTTNEKLFF; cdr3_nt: TGTGCCTGGGGGACAGGTCAGACAACTAATGAAAAACTGTTTTTT
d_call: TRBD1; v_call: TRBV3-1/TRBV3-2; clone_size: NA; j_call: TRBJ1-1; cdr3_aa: CASSHRDRATEAFF; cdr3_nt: TGTGCCAGCAGCCACCGGGACAGGGCGACTGAAGCTTTCTTT
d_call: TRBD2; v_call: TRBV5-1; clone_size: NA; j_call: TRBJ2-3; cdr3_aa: CASSLASGGVTDTQYF; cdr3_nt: TGCGCCAGCAGCTTGGCTAGCGGGGGGGTAACAGATACGCAGTATTTT